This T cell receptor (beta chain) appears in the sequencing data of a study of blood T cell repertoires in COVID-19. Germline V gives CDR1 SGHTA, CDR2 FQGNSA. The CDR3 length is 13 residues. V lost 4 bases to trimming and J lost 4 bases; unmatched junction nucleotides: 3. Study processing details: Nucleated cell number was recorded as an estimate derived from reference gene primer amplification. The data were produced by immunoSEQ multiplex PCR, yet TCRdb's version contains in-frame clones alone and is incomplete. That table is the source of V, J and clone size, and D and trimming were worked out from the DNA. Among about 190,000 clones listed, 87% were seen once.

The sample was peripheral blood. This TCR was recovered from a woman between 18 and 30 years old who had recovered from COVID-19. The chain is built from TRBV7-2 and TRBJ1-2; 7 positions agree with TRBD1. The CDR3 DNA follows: TGTGCCAGCAGCTACGGGACAGCCTATGGCTACACCTTC. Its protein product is CASSYGTAYGYTF.